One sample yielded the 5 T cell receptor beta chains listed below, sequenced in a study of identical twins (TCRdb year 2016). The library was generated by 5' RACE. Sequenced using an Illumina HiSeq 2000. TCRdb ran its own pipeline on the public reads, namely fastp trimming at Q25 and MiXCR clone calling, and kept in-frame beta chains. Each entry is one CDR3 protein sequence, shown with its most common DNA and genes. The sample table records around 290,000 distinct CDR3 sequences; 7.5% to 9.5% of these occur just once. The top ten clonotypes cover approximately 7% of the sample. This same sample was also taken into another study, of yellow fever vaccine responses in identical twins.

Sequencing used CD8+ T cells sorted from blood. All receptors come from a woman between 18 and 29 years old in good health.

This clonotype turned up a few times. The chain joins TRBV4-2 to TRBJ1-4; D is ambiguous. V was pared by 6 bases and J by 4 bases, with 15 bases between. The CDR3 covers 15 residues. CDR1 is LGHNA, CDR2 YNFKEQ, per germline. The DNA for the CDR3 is TGTGCCAGCAGTCCTGCCCCGTGGGGTAATGAAAAACTGTTTTTT. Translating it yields CASSPAPWGNEKLFF.

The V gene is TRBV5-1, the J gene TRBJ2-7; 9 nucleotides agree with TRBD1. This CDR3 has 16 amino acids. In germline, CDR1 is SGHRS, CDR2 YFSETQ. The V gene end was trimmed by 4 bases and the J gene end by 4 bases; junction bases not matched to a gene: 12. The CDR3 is CASSIRQGEGKYEQYF. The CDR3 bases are TGCGCCAGCAGCATACGACAGGGGGAGGGCAAGTACGAGCAGTACTTC.

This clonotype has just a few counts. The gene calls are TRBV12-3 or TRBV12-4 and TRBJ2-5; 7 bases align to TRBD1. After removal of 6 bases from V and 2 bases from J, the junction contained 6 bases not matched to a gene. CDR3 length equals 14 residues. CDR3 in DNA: TGTGCCAGCAGCCCAGGGACAGCTCAAGAGACCCAGTACTTC. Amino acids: CASSPGTAQETQYF.

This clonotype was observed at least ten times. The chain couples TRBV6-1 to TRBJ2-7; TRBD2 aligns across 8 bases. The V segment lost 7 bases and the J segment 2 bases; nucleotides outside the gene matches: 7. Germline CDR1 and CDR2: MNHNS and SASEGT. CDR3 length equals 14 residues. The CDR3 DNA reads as TGTGCCAGCACACCGGGACTAGGGGCCTACGAGCAGTACTTC. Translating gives CASTPGLGAYEQYF.

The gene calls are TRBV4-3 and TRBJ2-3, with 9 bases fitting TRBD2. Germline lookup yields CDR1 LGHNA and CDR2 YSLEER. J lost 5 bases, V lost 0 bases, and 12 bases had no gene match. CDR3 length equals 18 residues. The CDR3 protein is CASSQDSGDSGRGDTQYF. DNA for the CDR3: TGCGCCAGCAGCCAAGATTCTGGGGATAGCGGGAGAGGAGATACGCAGTATTTT.